This is a list of T cell receptor beta chains from one sample in a study of technical replicates of blood from a handful of donors. Method: immunoSEQ multiplex PCR; TCRdb's copy keeps in-frame clones and lacks some. The sample consists of 65,000 to 90,000 clones, approximately 98% of them appearing once. Sequenced input: T cells isolated from PBMCs. The receptors stem from a human donor in good health. Each CDR3 is given with its conserved first and last residue. The D gene is left open where the match is weak. Not all rows give a size; the values are once, few, many and, for expanded clones, a class.

v_gene	abundance	j_gene	d_gene	CDR3aa	CDR3nt
TRBV14	once	TRBJ1-4	TRBD1	CASSQEGDRDEKLFF	TGTGCCAGCAGCCAAGAAGGGGACAGGGATGAAAAACTGTTTTTT
TRBV12-5	NA	TRBJ2-3	TRBD1	CASGPEGAFSTDTQYF	TGTGCTAGTGGACCCGAGGGGGCCTTCAGCACAGATACGCAGTATTTT
TRBV11-1	NA	TRBJ2-5	TRBD1	CASSAGQGQETQYF	TGTGCCAGCAGCGCCGGACAGGGTCAAGAGACCCAGTACTTC
TRBV29-1	NA	TRBJ2-5	NA	CSVIEETQYF	TGCAGCGTCATAGAAGAGACCCAGTACTTC
TRBV30	NA	TRBJ2-7	TRBD1	CALLRDRVYEQYF	TGTGCCTTACTCCGGGACAGGGTGTACGAGCAGTACTTC
TRBV6-1	NA	TRBJ2-7	NA	CASSDIRQSEQYF	TGTGCCAGCAGTGATATTCGACAGTCCGAGCAGTACTTC
TRBV11-2	NA	TRBJ2-7	NA	CASSGSPYEQYF	TGTGCCAGCAGCGGGAGCCCCTACGAGCAGTACTTC
TRBV2	NA	TRBJ2-5	TRBD2	CASSYSGRAEAQYF	TGTGCCAGCAGTTATAGCGGGAGGGCCGAGGCCCAGTACTTC
TRBV7-9	NA	TRBJ2-1	TRBD2	CASSFGAGDEQFF	TGTGCCAGCAGCTTCGGGGCGGGAGATGAGCAGTTCTTC
TRBV6-5	NA	TRBJ1-4	TRBD1	CASSKRTGDVEKLFF	TGTGCCAGCAGTAAACGGACAGGCGATGTTGAAAAACTGTTTTTT
TRBV27	NA	TRBJ1-4	NA	CASSWGGAYEKLFF	TGTGCCAGCAGTTGGGGGGGGGCTTATGAAAAACTGTTTTTT
TRBV6-5	NA	TRBJ1-5	TRBD1	CASRRQGNQPQHF	TGTGCCAGCAGACGACAGGGGAATCAGCCCCAGCATTTT
TRBV6-1	NA	TRBJ1-4	TRBD1	CASSPGQGEKLFF	TGTGCCAGCAGTCCGGGACAGGGCGAAAAACTGTTTTTT
TRBV6-5	NA	TRBJ2-5	TRBD1	CASRGTEETQYF	TGTGCCAGCAGGGGGACAGAAGAGACCCAGTACTTC
TRBV5-8	NA	TRBJ1-1	NA	CASSLTGTTEAFF	TGTGCCAGCAGCTTGACAGGGACCACTGAAGCTTTCTTT
TRBV18	NA	TRBJ1-2	NA	CASSPAGRYGYTF	TGTGCCAGCTCACCAGCAGGCCGGTATGGCTACACCTTC
TRBV7-2	NA	TRBJ2-1	TRBD2	CASRRLAGGGEQFF	TGTGCCAGCAGAAGACTAGCGGGAGGGGGTGAGCAGTTCTTC
TRBV18	NA	TRBJ1-3	NA	CASSPQDSGNTIYF	TGTGCCAGCTCGCCCCAGGACTCTGGAAACACCATATATTTT
TRBV30	NA	TRBJ2-3	NA	CAWSVSSQVTQYF	TGTGCCTGGAGTGTATCGTCCCAGGTAACGCAGTATTTT
TRBV5-1	NA	TRBJ2-1	TRBD2	CASSRLAGPSYNEQFF	TGCGCCAGCAGTAGACTAGCGGGACCCTCCTACAATGAGCAGTTCTTC
TRBV29-1	NA	TRBJ1-1	NA	CSVEPSRGSEAFF	TGCAGCGTTGAACCGTCCAGGGGCTCTGAAGCTTTCTTT
TRBV7-8	NA	TRBJ1-1	NA	CASSFSGASEAFF	TGTGCCAGCAGCTTTAGTGGAGCCTCTGAAGCTTTCTTT
TRBV5-1	NA	TRBJ2-2	TRBD1	CASTDRGGTGELFF	TGCGCCAGCACAGACAGGGGGGGCACCGGGGAGCTGTTTTTT
TRBV11-2	NA	TRBJ2-1	TRBD2	CASSLGERELGNEQFF	TGTGCCAGCAGCTTAGGGGAGCGGGAACTGGGCAATGAGCAGTTCTTC
TRBV27	NA	TRBJ2-1	TRBD2	CASSLEREGYNEQFF	TGTGCCAGCAGTTTAGAGCGGGAGGGGTACAATGAGCAGTTCTTC
TRBV29-1	NA	TRBJ2-7	NA	CSVVDITSYEQYF	TGCAGCGTTGTGGACATAACGTCCTACGAGCAGTACTTC
TRBV18	NA	TRBJ1-2	TRBD1	CASSADRGEEHYGYTF	TGTGCCAGCTCAGCCGACAGGGGAGAGGAACACTATGGCTACACCTTC
TRBV30	NA	TRBJ1-5	NA	CAWRPAGIRGQPQHF	TGTGCCTGGAGGCCGGCAGGGATCAGGGGACAGCCCCAGCATTTT
TRBV10-2	NA	TRBJ2-7	TRBD1	CASTGDRDAYEQYF	TGCGCCAGCACCGGGGACAGGGATGCCTACGAGCAGTACTTC
TRBV5-4	once	TRBJ2-1	TRBD2	CASSWKREVNEQFF	TGTGCCAGCAGCTGGAAGCGGGAGGTCAATGAGCAGTTCTTC
TRBV7-9	NA	TRBJ2-6	NA	CASSPRVFEPSGANVLTF	TGTGCCAGCAGCCCGAGGGTCTTTGAACCTTCTGGGGCCAACGTCCTGACTTTC
TRBV14	NA	TRBJ2-2	NA	CASSRDRNTGELFF	TGTGCCAGCAGCCGAGACAGGAACACCGGGGAGCTGTTTTTT
TRBV11-3	NA	TRBJ1-1	NA	CASSLDQGSTEAFF	TGTGCCAGCAGCTTAGATCAGGGCTCGACTGAAGCTTTCTTT
TRBV15	NA	TRBJ1-2	TRBD1	CATSRARDRGSGYTF	TGTGCCACCAGCAGAGCCCGGGACAGGGGGTCTGGCTACACCTTC
TRBV13	NA	TRBJ2-2	TRBD2	CASSSRTSAVSGELFF	TGTGCCAGCAGCTCCCGGACTAGCGCGGTCTCCGGGGAGCTGTTTTTT
TRBV30	NA	TRBJ2-1	TRBD2	CASKTGGEEFF	TGTGCCTCGAAGACGGGGGGAGAAGAGTTCTTC
TRBV4-1	NA	TRBJ1-1	NA	CASSRNQGLNTEAFF	TGCGCCAGCAGCCGCAATCAGGGCTTGAACACTGAAGCTTTCTTT
TRBV4-2	NA	TRBJ2-7	TRBD2	CASSLRLAGGSEQYF	TGTGCCAGCAGCCTAAGACTAGCGGGAGGGAGCGAGCAGTACTTC
TRBV4-2	NA	TRBJ2-7	NA	CASSQELGGGATSYEQYF	TGTGCCAGCAGCCAAGAGTTGGGCGGCGGGGCAACCTCCTACGAGCAGTACTTC
TRBV5-1	NA	TRBJ2-1	NA	CASSLGFSAEYNEQFF	TGCGCCAGCAGCTTGGGGTTTAGCGCCGAGTACAATGAGCAGTTCTTC
TRBV6-5	NA	TRBJ2-7	NA	CASSYSDRPQAYEQYF	TGTGCCAGCAGTTACTCAGACAGGCCCCAGGCTTACGAGCAGTACTTC
TRBV4-3	NA	TRBJ2-1	TRBD1	CASSRLTGQAKSEQFF	TGCGCCAGCAGCCGCTTAACGGGACAGGCAAAGTCGGAGCAGTTCTTC
TRBV30	NA	TRBJ1-1	NA	CAWSASNTEAFF	TGTGCCTGGAGTGCCAGTAACACTGAAGCTTTCTTT
TRBV6-6	NA	TRBJ1-4	NA	CASSYGWGSNNEKLFF	TGTGCCAGCAGTTATGGGTGGGGCTCGAATAATGAAAAACTGTTTTTT
TRBV11-2	NA	TRBJ2-2	NA	CASSPLKSGELFF	TGTGCCAGCAGCCCACTGAAAAGCGGGGAGCTGTTTTTT
TRBV7-9	once	TRBJ2-5	NA	CASSLVGGMRETQYF	TGTGCCAGCAGCTTAGTGGGGGGTATGCGAGAGACCCAGTACTTC
TRBV29-1	once	TRBJ1-2	NA	CSVEDRRRTNYGYTF	TGCAGCGTTGAAGATAGGAGGCGGACTAACTATGGCTACACCTTC
TRBV28	NA	TRBJ1-2	TRBD1	CASSFRTGGYYGYTF	TGTGCCAGCAGTTTTCGGACAGGGGGCTACTATGGCTACACCTTC
TRBV7-9	NA	TRBJ1-1	NA	CASSPSTEAFF	TGTGCCAGCAGCCCTAGCACTGAAGCTTTCTTT
TRBV9	once	TRBJ2-4	NA	CASSVGLGRSAKNIQYF	TGTGCCAGCAGCGTAGGTTTGGGGAGATCAGCCAAAAACATTCAGTACTTC
TRBV5-1	NA	TRBJ2-7	TRBD2	CASSYGLAGTYEQYF	TGCGCCAGCAGCTACGGACTAGCGGGAACCTACGAGCAGTACTTC
TRBV28	NA	TRBJ2-7	TRBD1	CASISLPDRGGEQYF	TGTGCCAGCATCTCCCTCCCGGACAGGGGGGGCGAGCAGTACTTC
TRBV30	NA	TRBJ1-5	NA	CAWSVPGHNQPQHF	TGTGCCTGGAGTGTACCAGGGCACAATCAGCCCCAGCATTTT